A single TCR beta chain is shown here with its context. Profiled with immunoSEQ multiplex PCR; TCRdb holds only in-frame clones, not every one. The data show roughly 76,000 clones, around 94% seen once. The source of the sample is a study of technical replicates of blood from a few donors. The CDR3 totals 16 residues. Looked up from germline, CDR1 is SGHTA and CDR2 is FQGNSA. The trim removed 3 bases at V and 3 bases at J, leaving 6 bases unmatched. This rearrangement joins TRBV7-2 to TRBJ2-2; 8 bases fit TRBD2. The sequencing sample was made of T cells isolated from PBMCs. The sequence was collected from a human donor in good health. This chain's CDR3 is CASSLGTSGDTGELFF. Written as DNA, the CDR3 is TGTGCCAGCAGCTTGGGCACTAGCGGAGACACCGGGGAGCTGTTTTTT.